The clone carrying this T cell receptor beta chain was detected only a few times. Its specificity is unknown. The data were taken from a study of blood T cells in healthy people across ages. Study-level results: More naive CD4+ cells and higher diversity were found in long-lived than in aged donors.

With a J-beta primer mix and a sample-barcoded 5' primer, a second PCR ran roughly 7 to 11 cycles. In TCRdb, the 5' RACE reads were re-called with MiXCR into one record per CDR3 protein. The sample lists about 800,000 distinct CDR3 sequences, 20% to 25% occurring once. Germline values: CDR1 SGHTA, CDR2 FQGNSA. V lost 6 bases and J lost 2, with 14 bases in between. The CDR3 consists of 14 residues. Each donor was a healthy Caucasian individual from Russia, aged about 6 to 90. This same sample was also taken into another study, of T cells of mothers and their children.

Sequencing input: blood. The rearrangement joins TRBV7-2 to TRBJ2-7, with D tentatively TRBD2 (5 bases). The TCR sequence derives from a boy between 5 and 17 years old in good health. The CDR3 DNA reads TGTGCCAGCAGGGCGGGCCAGGACCCCTACGAGCAGTACTTC. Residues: CASRAGQDPYEQYF.